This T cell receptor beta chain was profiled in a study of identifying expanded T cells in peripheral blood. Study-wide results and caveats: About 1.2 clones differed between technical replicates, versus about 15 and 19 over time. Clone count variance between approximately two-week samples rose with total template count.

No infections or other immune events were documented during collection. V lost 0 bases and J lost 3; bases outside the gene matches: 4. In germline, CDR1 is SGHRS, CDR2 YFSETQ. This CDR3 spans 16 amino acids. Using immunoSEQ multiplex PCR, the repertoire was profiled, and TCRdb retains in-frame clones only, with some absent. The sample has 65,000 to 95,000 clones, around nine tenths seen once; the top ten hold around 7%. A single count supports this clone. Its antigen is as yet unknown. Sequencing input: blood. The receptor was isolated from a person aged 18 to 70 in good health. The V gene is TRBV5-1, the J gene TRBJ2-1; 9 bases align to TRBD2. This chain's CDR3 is CASSLVQAGGYNEQFF. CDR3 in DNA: TGCGCCAGCAGCTTGGTCCAAGCGGGGGGCTACAATGAGCAGTTCTTC.